The 13 T cell receptor beta chains reported below all come from one sample, sequenced in a study of Ad26.COV2.S vaccination and SARS-CoV-2 variants. The data were produced by immunoSEQ multiplex PCR, yet TCRdb's version contains in-frame clones alone and is incomplete. The top ten clones hold just over 2.5% of a sample with 450,000 to 550,000 clones, 80% to 90% of them seen once. Treatment meaning: over 15 received Ad26.COV2.S at low or high dose, single or two shots; five or six received placebo; per-sample allocation not given. On day 63 after the first injection, vaccine and placebo recipients gave samples. This specimen was peripheral blood, taken in a trial of Ad26.COV2.S vaccine versus placebo. These receptor sequences come from a person aged 18-65 years who received the Ad26.COV2.S COVID-19 vaccine or a placebo.

This clone was detected once. The CDR3 nucleotides are TGTGCCCTCTCACCAGAATGGTCCTACGAGCAGTACTTC. Protein: CALSPEWSYEQYF. The chain couples TRBV10-3 to TRBJ2-7; D ambiguous. Looked up from germline, CDR1 is ENHRY and CDR2 is SYGVKD. V gave up 11 bases and J gave up 1 base, with 15 bases separating them. This CDR3 comprises 13 residues.

The chain carries TRBV19 and TRBJ2-5; 8 bases line up with TRBD1. The CDR3 extends over 14 amino acids. CDR1 and CDR2 from the germline V gene are LNHDA and SQIVND (reference sequence). J lost 1 base, V lost 4 bases, and 2 bases had no gene match. The CDR3 bases are TGTGCCAGTAGTACCACAGGGGGCCAAGAGACCCAGTACTTC. Residues: CASSTTGGQETQYF.

The chain carries TRBV9 and TRBJ1-6; D is undetermined. V lost 3 bases to trimming and J lost 5 bases, with 9 bases between them. CDR1 is SGDLS and CDR2 is YYNGEE in the germline V gene. This CDR3 is built from 14 residues. The CDR3 reads CASSARRDNSPLHF. Written as DNA, the CDR3 is TGTGCCAGCAGCGCAAGACGGGATAATTCACCCCTCCACTTT.

J is TRBJ1-1 and V is TRBV11-2; the match to TRBD1 covers 7 bases. Germline V gene lookup returns CDR1 SGHAT and CDR2 FQNNGV. The junction had 7 bases not matched to a gene; V was cut back by 4 bases and J by 5 bases. This CDR3 comprises 14 residues. CDR3 sequence: CASSWTTGITEAFF. The CDR3 DNA reads as TGTGCCAGCAGCTGGACGACAGGGATTACTGAAGCTTTCTTT.

The chain recombines TRBV4-2 with TRBJ2-7, with TRBD1 identical over 8 bases. V was clipped by 4 bases and J by 3 bases; unmatched bases: 5. Germline-derived CDR1 and CDR2 are LGHNA and YNFKEQ. This CDR3 has 14 amino acids. The CDR3 DNA is TGTGCCAGCAGCCCCCCAGGGGGCGGCTACGAGCAGTACTTC. Residues: CASSPPGGGYEQYF.

J is TRBJ2-5 and V is TRBV6-5, with 8 positions matching TRBD1. With 5 bases clipped from V and 5 bases from J, the junction kept 10 bases outside the gene matches. The CDR3 is made up of 15 amino acids. Germline V gives CDR1 MNHEY, CDR2 SVGAGI. The CDR3 spells CASSRTGPGWETQYF. The CDR3 DNA reads as TGTGCCAGCAGTAGGACAGGGCCAGGATGGGAGACCCAGTACTTC.

The chain couples TRBV3-1 (or the pseudogene TRBV3-2) to TRBJ2-3; the D is unclear. In germline, CDR1 is LGHDT, CDR2 YNNKEL (reference sequence). The CDR3 sequence is 14 residues long. With 4 bases removed from V and 4 bases from J, the gap between germline ends came to 12 bases. DNA for the CDR3: TGTGCCAGCAGCCCTCAATCGACGGCAGATACGCAGTATTTT. This encodes CASSPQSTADTQYF.

The chain joins TRBV4-3 to TRBJ1-1; 7 bases map to TRBD1. Germline V gene lookup returns CDR1 LGHNA and CDR2 YSLEER. J was trimmed by 3 bases and V by 1 base; bases with no gene match: 5. This CDR3 spans 15 amino acids. The DNA for the CDR3 is TGCGCCAGCAGCCAAGCACAGGGGTTGTACACTGAAGCTTTCTTT. Amino acid sequence: CASSQAQGLYTEAFF.

The chain is built from TRBV27 and TRBJ1-4, with a tentative D call TRBD1 (6 bases). V was pared by 2 bases and J by 7 bases, with 11 bases between. CDR1 and CDR2 (germline): MNHEY, SMNVEV (reference sequence). The CDR3 is 14 residues long. CDR3 nucleotides: TGTGCCAGCAGTTTACAGGGGATTGGTGAAAAACTGTTTTTT. It is translated as CASSLQGIGEKLFF.

This chain uses TRBV2 with TRBJ1-2; 8 bases match TRBD1. The trim removed 1 base at V and 2 bases at J, leaving 0 bases unmatched. From germline, CDR1 is SNHLY and CDR2 FYNNEI. The CDR3 runs 14 residues. The CDR3 loop is CASSEGQGNYGYTF. CDR3 nucleotide sequence: TGTGCCAGCAGTGAAGGACAGGGGAACTATGGCTACACCTTC.

This clone occurred once. This chain connects TRBV10-3 to TRBJ2-3; 8 nucleotides line up with TRBD1. Trimming cost V 7 bases and J 3 bases; bases outside gene matches: 9. The CDR3 loop spans 15 amino acids. CDR1 is ENHRY and CDR2 is SYGVKD in the germline V gene. The CDR3 DNA reads TGTGCCATCACAAGAGGGGGGACAGGAACAGATACGCAGTATTTT. It encodes CAITRGGTGTDTQYF.

The rearrangement uses TRBV5-1 and TRBJ1-2; D possibly corresponds to TRBD1 (5 bases). This CDR3 contains 14 residues. The V and J ends lost 5 bases and 6 bases respectively, with 17 bases between them. CDR1 is SGHRS, CDR2 YFSETQ, per germline. CDR3 coding DNA: TGCGCCAGCAGGCCTCTCTCAGGGCAGAATGGCTACACCTTC. Its translation is CASRPLSGQNGYTF.

This clone has only one observation. The chain carries TRBV28 and TRBJ1-2, with D possibly being TRBD1 (6 bases). V was trimmed by 6 bases and J by 5 bases, leaving 16 bases between them. There are 14 residues in the CDR3. Germline V gene lookup returns CDR1 MDHEN and CDR2 SYDVKM. The CDR3 DNA reads as TGTGCCAGCAGCGAGCAGGGGTTGGGATATGGCTACACCTTC. The encoded protein is CASSEQGLGYGYTF.